This T cell receptor beta chain was obtained from a study of blood T cell repertoires in COVID-19. Individuals aged about 18 to 90 years were recruited from about two dozen US areas. TCRdb's table, derived via immunoSEQ multiplex PCR, lists solely in-frame clones and lacks some. The sample contains fewer than 250,000 clones, about 81% of which appear only once. The sequence was collected from a young woman who had recovered from COVID-19. Specimen: PBMCs or T cells enriched from blood (not recorded which).

The CDR3 bases are TGTGCCAGCGGTATCGGAAGCGGGGGATCCTACGAGCAGTACGTC. It translates to CASGIGSGGSYEQYV. This chain joins TRBV7-9 and TRBJ2-7, with 8 bases aligning to TRBD2. The J segment lost 1 base and the V segment lost 8 bases, leaving 10 bases of the junction unmatched. The CDR3 has 15 amino acids. Germline V gene sequence: CDR1 SEHNR, CDR2 FQNEAQ (reference sequence).